Sequencing of this T cell receptor (beta chain) was carried out in a study of post-analysis software for immune sequencing data. Study observations and caveats: The five TRBV segments detected at higher frequency in patients than in controls included TRBV5-6, TRBV5-1 and TRBV20-1.

The CDR3 consists of 11 residues. In germline, CDR1 is SQVTM, CDR2 ANQGSEA. Trimming removed 3 bases at V and 3 bases at J, with 6 bases between. This clonotype has a handful of counts. What it binds is unknown. Included in the TCR beta cDNA libraries were unique molecular identifiers. One entry per CDR3 protein, called by TCRdb with MiXCR from the PCR reads. The sample carries roughly 600,000 distinct CDR3 sequences, about 40% recorded once. The material sequenced was blood. The V gene is TRBV29-1, the J gene TRBJ2-7; unclear D gene. The receptor's source is a girl aged 10 to 17 with multiple sclerosis. This CDR3 reads CSVESGYEQYF. Here the CDR3 DNA reads TGCAGCGTTGAGTCAGGCTACGAGCAGTACTTC.